The 20 T cell receptor beta chains presented below share a single source sample, sequenced in a study of T-cell memory formation after mild COVID-19. Via MiXCR, TCRdb re-called the 5' RACE reads, giving one row per CDR3 protein. The sample lists about 49,000 distinct CDR3 sequences, 27% occurring once. The source material was PBMCs or a T cell subset sorted from them (not recorded which). These receptors all stem from a man aged 18 to 30 who had mild COVID-19 (a few samples of this study predate the infection). Cell type and time point are not known.

V is TRBV4-1 and J is TRBJ2-7; D may correspond to TRBD1 or TRBD2 (5 bases each). Between the trimmed V and J ends, which lost 6 bases and 6 bases, there was a span of 15 bases. The CDR3 sequence is 13 residues long. Germline CDR1 is MGHRA and CDR2 is YSYEKL. The DNA for the CDR3 is TGCGCCAGCAGTCCCGGGACCCGACTCGAGCAGTACTTC. Residues: CASSPGTRLEQYF.

The V gene is TRBV29-1, the J gene TRBJ2-1; TRBD1 or TRBD2 may be the D gene (7 bases each). CDR1 and CDR2 (germline): SQVTM, ANQGSEA. This CDR3 contains 13 residues. V dropped 4 bases and J dropped 8 bases, with 15 bases sitting between them. The CDR3 DNA is TGCAGCGTTGTGGTCCCAGGGGGGGATGAGCAGTTCTTC. Residues: CSVVVPGGDEQFF.

The sample holds a few counts of this clonotype. V and J are TRBV7-9 and TRBJ2-7; tentatively, D is TRBD2 (6 bases). Germline V gene sequence: CDR1 SEHNR, CDR2 FQNEAQ (reference sequence). The CDR3 covers 13 residues. Trimming took off 7 bases at V and 0 bases at J, with 10 bases between the two ends. The CDR3 nucleotides are TGTGCCAGCATCGGGACTCTCTCCTACGAGCAGTACTTC. Encoded protein: CASIGTLSYEQYF.

This chain joins TRBV7-9 and TRBJ1-1, with TRBD1 matching 10 bases. V was pared by 5 bases and J by 5 bases, with 5 bases of the junction left unmatched. The CDR3 contains 14 residues. Germline loops: CDR1 SEHNR, CDR2 FQNEAQ (reference sequence). For the CDR3, the DNA is TGTGCCAGCAGCGGGACAGGGGAGGGTACTGAAGCTTTCTTT. It codes for CASSGTGEGTEAFF.

CDR3 amino acids: CASSSWGADGYTF. The CDR3 coding sequence is TGTGCCAGCAGTTCGTGGGGGGCGGATGGCTACACCTTC. The J gene is TRBJ1-2, the V gene TRBV6-5; TRBD1 is a possible D gene (6 bases). V lost 4 bases, J lost 6 bases, and 12 bases lay in between. The CDR3 loop spans 13 amino acids. Looked up from germline, CDR1 is MNHEY and CDR2 is SVGAGI.

The chain has TRBV6-5 and TRBJ2-5; TRBD1 might be the D (6 bases). The CDR3 sequence is 13 residues long. Germline V gene data show CDR1 as MNHEY and CDR2 as SVGAGI. Trimming pared 6 bases from V and 5 bases from J, leaving 13 bases between. This CDR3 reads CASRSTGWETQYF. The CDR3 DNA is TGTGCCAGCAGATCCACAGGGTGGGAGACCCAGTACTTC.

The rearrangement links TRBV29-1 to TRBJ2-5; 9 bases are a match to TRBD2. Trimming cost V 4 bases and J 5 bases; bases outside gene matches: 8. The CDR3 is made up of 14 amino acids. Per germline, CDR1 SQVTM and CDR2 ANQGSEA. In DNA, the CDR3 is TGCAGCGTTGTCATAGCGGGAGACGGGGAGACCCAGTACTTC. Protein product: CSVVIAGDGETQYF.

This clonotype was observed a few times. The chain recombines TRBV12-3 or TRBV12-4 with TRBJ1-6, with 7 nucleotides matching TRBD1. The ends lost 0 bases at V and 10 bases at J; junction bases unmatched: 15. This CDR3 has 18 residues. CDR3 nucleotides: TGTGCCAGCAGTTTAGCTGGCTCAGGGGGGGCGAATACCTCACCCCTCCACTTT. Its translation is CASSLAGSGGANTSPLHF.

J is TRBJ1-1 and V is TRBV4-1, with D tentatively TRBD1 (5 bases). The CDR3 runs 14 residues. Trimming cost V 4 bases and J 4 bases, with 13 bases left between them. The V gene's germline CDR1 is MGHRA and CDR2 YSYEKL. CDR3 in DNA: TGCGCCAGCAGCCTGACCCGGGGGGGCACTGAAGCTTTCTTT. This translates into CASSLTRGGTEAFF.

This clonotype was observed at least ten times. The chain combines TRBV12-3 or TRBV12-4 with TRBJ2-1; TRBD2 matches 11 bases. V lost 4 bases and J lost 2; bases outside the gene matches: 10. The CDR3 is 18 residues long. CDR3 nucleotides: TGTGCCAGCAGTTCGGACCGATCGGGACTAGCGGCCTACAATGAGCAGTTCTTC. Translating it yields CASSSDRSGLAAYNEQFF.

This clonotype was detected only a few times. The chain is built from TRBV24-1 and TRBJ2-1, with TRBD2 identical over 9 bases. Per the germline V gene, CDR1 is KGHDR and CDR2 is SFDVKD. The CDR3 has 17 amino acids. V trimming: 3 bases; J trimming: 1 base; junction bases outside the gene matches: 6. The CDR3 loop reads CATSDEGLAASYNEQFF. The CDR3 DNA sequence: TGTGCCACCAGTGATGAGGGACTAGCTGCGTCCTACAATGAGCAGTTCTTC.

This clonotype showed up just a few times. V usage is TRBV5-1 and J usage is TRBJ1-2; 8 bases are a match to TRBD1. After removal of 4 bases from V and 6 bases from J, the junction contained 11 bases not matched to a gene. The CDR3 runs to 15 residues. Germline V gene data show CDR1 as SGHRS and CDR2 as YFSETQ. The CDR3 region is CASSTPGQETDGYTF. CDR3 bases: TGCGCCAGCAGCACACCGGGACAGGAAACTGATGGCTACACCTTC.

In its sample, this clonotype was seen a few times. This chain links TRBV9 with TRBJ2-3; no definite D call. The CDR3 has 13 amino acids. Looked up from germline, CDR1 is SGDLS and CDR2 is YYNGEE. V lost 3 bases, J lost 2 bases, and 7 bases lay in between. CDR3 nucleotides: TGTGCCAGCAGCGGCGAGTCCACAGATACGCAGTATTTT. This sequence encodes CASSGESTDTQYF.

V usage is TRBV7-2 and J usage is TRBJ2-7; the D is unclear. This CDR3 has 13 amino acids. Trimming pared 8 bases from V and 2 bases from J, leaving 13 bases between. Per germline, CDR1 SGHTA and CDR2 FQGNSA. For the CDR3, the DNA is TGTGCCAGCGCCGTAGTCGCCACCTACGAGCAGTACTTC. It yields the protein CASAVVATYEQYF.

This clonotype has a handful of counts. The chain has TRBV20-1 and TRBJ2-1; the match to TRBD2 covers 11 bases. Germline V CDR1 and CDR2: DFQATT, SNEGSKA (reference sequence). The junction had 13 bases not matched to a gene; V was cut back by 0 bases and J by 9 bases. The CDR3 covers 17 residues. CDR3 nucleotides: TGCAGTGCTAGAGATTTGGCTAGCGGGGGGAAAGCTGGTGAGCAGTTCTTC. It encodes CSARDLASGGKAGEQFF.

V gene TRBV7-2 combines with J gene TRBJ2-3; maybe TRBD2 (6 bases). This CDR3 has 16 amino acids. V was trimmed by 5 bases and J by 2 bases, leaving 17 bases between them. Germline V gives CDR1 SGHTA, CDR2 FQGNSA. The CDR3 nucleotides are TGTGCCAGCAGCCCCGGAGGGCGGAGCATCACAGATACGCAGTATTTT. Translation gives CASSPGGRSITDTQYF.

The chain carries TRBV25-1 and TRBJ1-4, with 9 bases identical to TRBD1. The J segment lost 8 bases and the V segment lost 4 bases, leaving 8 bases of the junction unmatched. The germline CDR1 and CDR2 sequences are MGHDK and SYGVNS. The CDR3 contains 15 residues. The CDR3 here is CASSGTGGWGEKLFF. In nucleotides, the CDR3 is TGTGCCAGCAGTGGAACAGGGGGCTGGGGAGAAAAACTGTTTTTT. The full variable domain, its missing parts supplied by reference TRBV25-1 and TRBJ1-4, is EADIYQTPRYLVIGTGKKITLECSQTMGHDKMYWYQQDPGMELHLIHYSYGVNSTEKGDLSSESTVSRIRTEHFPLTLESARPSHTSQYLCASSGTGGWGEKLFFGSGTQLSVL.

This clonotype was counted a few times. V and J are TRBV5-1 and TRBJ2-1; 7 bases map to TRBD1. The CDR3 spans 14 residues. The V and J ends lost 4 bases and 8 bases, in that order; junction bases with no gene match: 9. Germline CDR1 reads SGHRS; CDR2 reads YFSETQ. The CDR3 sequence is CASSATGTFDEQFF. The CDR3 DNA reads TGCGCCAGCAGCGCGACAGGGACCTTTGATGAGCAGTTCTTC.

This clonotype was recorded at least ten times. The chain employs TRBV7-9 and TRBJ1-3, with D unclear. V was pared by 3 bases and J by 0 bases, with 0 bases between. The CDR3 is 12 residues long. Germline values: CDR1 SEHNR, CDR2 FQNEAQ (reference sequence). The CDR3 loop reads CASSFSGNTIYF. As DNA, the CDR3 is TGTGCCAGCAGCTTCTCTGGAAACACCATATATTTT. The full variable domain, its missing parts supplied by reference TRBV7-9 and TRBJ1-3, is DTGVSQNPRHKITKRGQNVTFRCDPISEHNRLYWYRQTLGQGPEFLTYFQNEAQLEKSRLLSDRFSAERPKGSFSTLEIQRTEQGDSAMYLCASSFSGNTIYFGEGSWLTVV.

V gene TRBV20-1 combines with J gene TRBJ2-7; D possibly corresponds to TRBD2 (5 bases). The CDR3 is 14 residues long. Germline V gene sequence: CDR1 DFQATT, CDR2 SNEGSKA (reference sequence). V shed 3 bases and J shed 1 base, with 13 bases lying between them. CDR3 residues: CSARTQLVSYEQYF. The CDR3 DNA follows: TGCAGTGCTAGGACACAACTAGTTTCCTACGAGCAGTACTTC.